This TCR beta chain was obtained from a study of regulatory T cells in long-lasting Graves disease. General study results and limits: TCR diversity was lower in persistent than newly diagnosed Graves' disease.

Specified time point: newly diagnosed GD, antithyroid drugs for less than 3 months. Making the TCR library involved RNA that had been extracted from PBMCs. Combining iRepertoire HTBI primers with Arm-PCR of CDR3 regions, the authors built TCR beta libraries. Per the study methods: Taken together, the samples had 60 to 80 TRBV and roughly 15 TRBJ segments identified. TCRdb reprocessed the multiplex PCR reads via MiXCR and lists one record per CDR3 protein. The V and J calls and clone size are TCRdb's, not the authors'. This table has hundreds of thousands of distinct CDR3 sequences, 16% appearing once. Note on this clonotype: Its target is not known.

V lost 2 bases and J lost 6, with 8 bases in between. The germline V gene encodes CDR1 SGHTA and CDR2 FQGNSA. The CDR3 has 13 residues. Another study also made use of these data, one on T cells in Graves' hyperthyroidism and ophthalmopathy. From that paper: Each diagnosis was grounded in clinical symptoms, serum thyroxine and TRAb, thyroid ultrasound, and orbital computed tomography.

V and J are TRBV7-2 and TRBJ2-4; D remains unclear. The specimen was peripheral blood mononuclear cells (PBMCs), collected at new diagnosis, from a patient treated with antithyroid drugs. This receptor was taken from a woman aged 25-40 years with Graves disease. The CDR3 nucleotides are TGTGCCAGCAGCTTAAATGACGGAAACATTCAGTACTTC. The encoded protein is CASSLNDGNIQYF.